One sample yielded the 17 T cell receptor beta chains listed below, sequenced in a study of T cell responses to AZD1222 COVID-19 vaccine. Repertoires were generated with immunoSEQ multiplex PCR, while TCRdb's copy carries only in-frame clones and drops some. The sample comprises around 140,000 clones, more than 70% of which are singletons, and about 3% rests with the top ten. Here the sequenced sample was peripheral blood, taken on day 0 of AZD1222 vaccination. The receptor set was obtained from an adult in good health.

The V gene is TRBV7-2, the J gene TRBJ2-3, with D uncertain. V shed 2 bases and J shed 4 bases, with 16 bases lying between them. Germline V CDR1 and CDR2: SGHTA, FQGNSA. The CDR3 extends over 16 amino acids. This CDR3 is CASSLNRIDISDTQYF. Written as DNA, the CDR3 is TGTGCCAGCAGCTTAAATCGAATAGATATTTCAGATACGCAGTATTTT. The variable domain in full, completed from reference TRBV7-2 and TRBJ2-3, reads GAGVSQSPSNKVTEKGKDVELRCDPISGHTALYWYRQSLGQGLEFLIYFQGNSAPDKSGLPSDRFSAERTGGSVSTLTIQRTQQEDSAVYLCASSLNRIDISDTQYFGPGTRLTVL.

The chain uses TRBV13 and TRBJ2-1, with 12 bases identical to TRBD2. The CDR3 is 16 amino acids. Germline V gene sequence: CDR1 PRHDT, CDR2 FYEKMQ (reference sequence). V lost 1 base and J lost 10; bases outside the gene matches: 8. The CDR3 region has the DNA TGTGCCAGCAGCTTAGTAGGGGGGCTAGCGGGAGGGGAGCAGTTCTTC. This translates into CASSLVGGLAGGEQFF.

In nucleotides, the CDR3 is TGTGCCAGCAGCCAGAGTGACATCCCCAATCAGCCCCAGCATTTT. Protein: CASSQSDIPNQPQHF. The chain joins TRBV6-2 or TRBV6-3 to TRBJ1-5, with no clear D. The V gene lost 6 bases and the J gene lost 3 bases, with 15 bases spanning the gap. The CDR3 totals 15 residues. Germline V gives CDR1 MNHEY, CDR2 SVGEGT.

The chain employs TRBV3-1 (or the pseudogene TRBV3-2) and TRBJ2-7; 7 bases are a match to TRBD2. Germline CDR1 and CDR2: LGHDT and YNNKEL (reference sequence). Trimming took 0 bases from V and 1 from J; bases not matched to a gene: 6. CDR3 length equals 16 residues. The CDR3 nucleotides read TGTGCCAGCAGCCAAGATCCCCAGCGGGATTCCTACGAGCAGTACTTC. It codes for CASSQDPQRDSYEQYF.

The genes are TRBV5-1 and TRBJ2-3; 7 bases align to TRBD2. CDR1 and CDR2 (germline): SGHRS, YFSETQ. This CDR3 is 15 amino acids long. The V gene end was trimmed by 2 bases and the J gene end by 1 base; junction bases not matched to a gene: 4. The DNA for the CDR3 is TGCGCCAGCAGCTTTCTAGCGGAGCGCACAGATACGCAGTATTTT. Amino acids: CASSFLAERTDTQYF.

The V call is TRBV18, the J call TRBJ1-2; possibly TRBD1 for D (6 bases). The CDR3 contains 16 residues. Trimming left V 2 bases short and J 8 bases short, with 21 bases between. Germline V gene lookup returns CDR1 KGHSH and CDR2 LQKENI. This CDR3 reads CASSPGLGAPPNGYTF. The CDR3 DNA sequence: TGTGCCAGCTCACCAGGGTTGGGGGCCCCTCCTAACGGCTACACCTTC.

The chain carries TRBV4-3 and TRBJ2-1; 13 positions match TRBD2. CDR1 and CDR2 (germline): LGHNA, YSLEER. V was clipped by 1 base and J by 10 bases; unmatched bases: 13. This CDR3 spans 18 amino acids. Here the CDR3 reads CASSQVLLGTSGIQEQFF. The DNA for the CDR3 is TGCGCCAGCAGCCAAGTTCTGTTGGGGACTAGCGGGATCCAGGAGCAGTTCTTC.

This rearrangement joins TRBV29-1 to TRBJ2-7, with TRBD1 as a possible D gene (5 bases). The CDR3 runs to 11 residues. Looked up from germline, CDR1 is SQVTM and CDR2 is ANQGSEA. V gave up 6 bases and J gave up 4 bases, with 10 bases separating them. This CDR3 reads CSVAGAYEQYF. The CDR3 nucleotides read TGCAGCGTCGCTGGGGCATACGAGCAGTACTTC.

This clone was picked up one time. The rearrangement uses TRBV12-3 or TRBV12-4 and TRBJ1-4; 8 nucleotides match TRBD1. This CDR3 region has 13 residues. The junction had 3 bases not matched to a gene; V was cut back by 9 bases and J by 3 bases. The DNA for the CDR3 is TGTGCCAGTTCGGGACAGGCTAATGAAAAACTGTTTTTT. Encoded protein: CASSGQANEKLFF.

This chain joins TRBV6-2 or TRBV6-3 and TRBJ1-2; 7 bases agree with TRBD1. Germline values: CDR1 MNHEY, CDR2 SVGEGT. V lost 6 bases, J lost 5 bases, and 9 bases stayed unmatched. This CDR3 is 14 amino acids long. For the CDR3, the DNA is TGTGCCAGCAGCCAGGGGGGGCAGCTATATGGCTACACCTTC. Translated, it gives CASSQGGQLYGYTF.

Only one count was recorded for this clone. V gene TRBV5-1 combines with J gene TRBJ1-5, with no clear D. Germline loops: CDR1 SGHRS, CDR2 YFSETQ. The CDR3 totals 15 residues. V lost 4 bases to trimming and J lost 1 base, with 12 bases between them. As DNA, the CDR3 is TGCGCCAGCAGCCGTTCGGGCAAGAGCAATCAGCCCCAGCATTTT. Protein sequence: CASSRSGKSNQPQHF.

The chain recombines TRBV11-2 with TRBJ2-7; 7 positions match TRBD1. Per germline, CDR1 SGHAT and CDR2 FQNNGV. V lost 5 bases and J lost 4; bases outside the gene matches: 5. The CDR3 extends over 13 amino acids. CDR3 loop: CASSQGQLYEQYF. CDR3 coding DNA: TGTGCCAGCAGCCAGGGACAGCTATACGAGCAGTACTTC.

The chain employs TRBV27 and TRBJ1-2, with no clear D. Per germline, CDR1 MNHEY and CDR2 SMNVEV (reference sequence). V was clipped by 1 base and J by 2 bases, with 8 bases between them. The CDR3 runs 14 residues. CDR3 DNA sequence: TGTGCCAGCAGTTTATTAAAGGGCAACTATGGCTACACCTTC. Amino acid sequence: CASSLLKGNYGYTF.

The V gene is TRBV7-9, the J gene TRBJ2-1; D unresolved. V was shortened by 1 base and J by 0 bases, with 10 bases between the two germline ends. CDR1 is SEHNR and CDR2 is FQNEAQ in the germline V gene (reference sequence). This CDR3 comprises 16 residues. CDR3 loop: CASSLVGKSSYNEQFF. CDR3 DNA sequence: TGTGCCAGCAGCTTAGTAGGCAAAAGCTCCTACAATGAGCAGTTCTTC.

V is TRBV15 and J is TRBJ1-2; the D is unclear. The V end lost 0 bases, the J end lost 5 bases, and 22 bases lay between the germline ends. Germline values: CDR1 LNHNV, CDR2 YYDKDF (reference sequence). The CDR3 length is 18 residues. The CDR3 protein is CATSRELVNGMGGYGYTF. The CDR3 DNA is TGTGCCACCAGCAGAGAATTGGTCAACGGAATGGGAGGGTATGGCTACACCTTC.

V is TRBV9 and J is TRBJ1-2; possibly TRBD1 for D (6 bases). V was trimmed by 4 bases and J by 7 bases, leaving 14 bases between them. The germline CDR1 and CDR2 sequences are SGDLS and YYNGEE. This CDR3 is built from 13 residues. The CDR3 here is CASSSPGAGGYTF. DNA for the CDR3: TGTGCCAGCAGCTCACCAGGGGCAGGTGGCTACACCTTC.

The rearrangement uses TRBV19 and TRBJ1-2, with D tentatively TRBD1 (6 bases). Germline-derived CDR1 and CDR2 are LNHDA and SQIVND (reference sequence). Deletions cut 4 bases from V and 0 bases from J, with 12 bases between. The CDR3 runs 15 residues. The DNA of the CDR3 is TGTGCCAGTAGTAGCGGGACACCGACTAACTATGGCTACACCTTC. It specifies CASSSGTPTNYGYTF.